These 9 T cell receptor beta chains were sequenced from one sample in a study of cytomegalovirus exposure and HLA in healthy donors (dated by TCRdb to 2016 to 2017). The library was made by the immunoSEQ multiplex PCR assay. TCRdb provides this immuneACCESS table in a form limited to in-frame rearrangements. Some clones are lacking; in checked studies, under half of them reflect an unresolved V gene, and why the rest are absent is not known. The sample table shows hundreds of thousands of clones, and 86% are seen once. Roughly 0.83% of the sample lies in the top ten. Sequenced: PBMCs. These receptors all stem from a woman between 18 and 29 years old in good health and CMV-seronegative.

The CDR3: CASSLLGSGNQPQHF. The DNA for the CDR3 is TGTGCCAGCAGTTTATTAGGGAGTGGCAATCAGCCCCAGCATTTT. This rearrangement joins TRBV27 to TRBJ1-5; unclear D gene. The V and J ends lost 1 base and 2 bases respectively, with 9 bases between them. The CDR3 runs 15 residues. Germline CDR1 and CDR2: MNHEY and SMNVEV (reference sequence).

The CDR3 region has the DNA TGTGCCAGCAGTCTAGCTAGACTCCCCGGGAACGAGCAGTACTTC. Encoded protein: CASSLARLPGNEQYF. The V gene is TRBV28, the J gene TRBJ2-7, with D perhaps matching TRBD2 (5 bases). Trimming took off 5 bases at V and 5 bases at J, with 19 bases between the two ends. From germline, CDR1 is MDHEN and CDR2 SYDVKM. There are 15 residues in the CDR3.

The V gene is TRBV10-3, the J gene TRBJ1-5, with a weak D call TRBD1 (6 bases). The CDR3 consists of 13 residues. The germline gives CDR1 ENHRY, CDR2 SYGVKD. With 7 bases removed from V and 4 bases from J, the gap between germline ends came to 11 bases. The CDR3 here is CAIKGVGNQPQHF. DNA for the CDR3: TGTGCCATCAAGGGGGTGGGGAATCAGCCCCAGCATTTT.

This clone occurred once. The rearrangement uses TRBV25-1 and TRBJ2-1; perhaps TRBD2 as D (5 bases). CDR3 length: 11 amino acids. Germline V CDR1 and CDR2: MGHDK, SYGVNS. Trimming took off 2 bases at V and 10 bases at J, with 6 bases between the two ends. DNA of the CDR3: TGTGCCAGCAGTGAACCTAGCGAGCAGTTCTTC. Translated, it gives CASSEPSEQFF.

The chain combines TRBV25-1 with TRBJ2-6; a weak D match, TRBD2 (6 bases). The CDR3 has 13 amino acids. From germline, CDR1 is MGHDK and CDR2 SYGVNS. V was trimmed by 7 bases and J by 4 bases, leaving 8 bases between them. CDR3 residues: CASTAGGANVLTF. CDR3 DNA sequence: TGTGCCAGCACGGCGGGGGGGGCCAACGTCCTGACTTTC. Using reference TRBV25-1 and TRBJ2-6 for the parts outside the CDR3, the full variable domain is EADIYQTPRYLVIGTGKKITLECSQTMGHDKMYWYQQDPGMELHLIHYSYGVNSTEKGDLSSESTVSRIRTEHFPLTLESARPSHTSQYLCASTAGGANVLTFGAGSRLTVL.

The chain employs TRBV6-7 and TRBJ1-5; D is possibly TRBD1 (5 bases). TRBV6-7 is an ORF; its function is uncertain. The CDR3 is made up of 16 amino acids. V was cut by 7 bases and J by 0 bases, with 16 bases left in between. CDR3 sequence (DNA): TGTGCCAGCAACACCCCGGGGGTCGATAGCAATCAGCCCCAGCATTTT. This sequence encodes CASNTPGVDSNQPQHF.

This chain links TRBV28 with TRBJ1-2, with TRBD1 as a possible D gene (5 bases). The germline CDR1 and CDR2 sequences are MDHEN and SYDVKM. The CDR3 loop spans 15 amino acids. Trimming took off 6 bases at V and 4 bases at J, with 18 bases between the two ends. The CDR3 DNA is TGTGCCAGCAGCCCCAGGGTGGCCTATGGCTATGGCTACACCTTC. It encodes CASSPRVAYGYGYTF.

CDR3 protein: CASSLGLGLAGREQYF. DNA for the CDR3: TGTGCCAGCAGCTTAGGCCTGGGACTAGCGGGTCGCGAGCAGTACTTC. The chain is built from TRBV13 and TRBJ2-7; TRBD2 matches at 12 bases. Trimming removed 0 bases from V and 6 bases from J; junction bases left unmatched: 6. CDR1 is PRHDT and CDR2 is FYEKMQ in the germline V gene (reference sequence). This CDR3 is 16 amino acids long.

This clone occurred once. The rearrangement uses TRBV5-6 and TRBJ2-7, with D maybe TRBD1 (5 bases). CDR3 size: 15 residues. Germline loops: CDR1 SGHDT, CDR2 YYEEEE. The ends were cut back, 2 bases at V and 5 bases at J, with 17 bases in the middle. The CDR3 loop is CASSFGAFMGHEQYF. CDR3 nucleotide sequence: TGTGCCAGCAGCTTCGGTGCGTTCATGGGGCACGAGCAGTACTTC.